This record looks at one T cell receptor beta chain sequence and its context. Its antigen is unknown. As to treatment: some 20 received Ad26.COV2.S at low or high dose, single or two shots; about five received placebo; per-sample allocation not given. Each sample was drawn 63 days after the first injection (of vaccine or placebo). This sample was included in a study of Ad26.COV2.S vaccination and SARS-CoV-2 variants. Study observations and caveats: Similar non-spike TCR breadth was seen in vaccine and placebo recipients. Considerable breadth of spike-specific CD8+ and CD4+ T cell responses has reportedly been documented following vaccination.

V dropped 0 bases and J dropped 2 bases, with 20 bases sitting between them. Germline-derived CDR1 and CDR2 are MNHEY and SVGEGT. The CDR3 spans 18 residues. This table comes from immunoSEQ multiplex PCR, and its TCRdb copy is limited to in-frame clones, with some not included. The table has about 350,000 clones, 80% to 90% seen once. The TCR was taken from a person between 18 and 60 years old who received the Ad26.COV2.S COVID-19 vaccine or a placebo. The chain employs TRBV6-2 or TRBV6-3 and TRBJ2-7; a possible D gene is TRBD1 (5 bases). The starting material was peripheral blood, obtained in a trial of Ad26.COV2.S vaccine versus placebo. CDR3 protein: CASSYSWNKGATTYEQYF. The CDR3 region has the DNA TGTGCCAGCAGTTACTCGTGGAACAAAGGGGCAACAACCTACGAGCAGTACTTC.